Listed here are 32 T cell receptor beta chains from one sample, sequenced in a study of radiotherapy plus CTLA-4 blockade in lung cancer. TCRdb keeps only in-frame clones here, not all; method: immunoSEQ multiplex PCR. The data hold about 95,000 clones, with about four fifths observed a single time. This specimen was peripheral blood, taken from a patient treated with radiotherapy plus ipilimumab. These receptors came from a human donor with non-small cell lung cancer who had stable disease on radiotherapy plus ipilimumab.

Notes on this clone: Other nucleotide sequences from this sample produce the same CDR3. The rearrangement uses TRBV9 and TRBJ2-2, with a tentative D call TRBD1 (5 bases). This CDR3 has 15 residues. The germline gives CDR1 SGDLS, CDR2 YYNGEE. Trimming removed 0 bases from V and 2 bases from J, with 8 bases in between. The CDR3 nucleotides read TGTGCCAGCAGCGTAGCACAGGTTAACACCGGGGAGCTGTTTTTT. Residues: CASSVAQVNTGELFF. The complete variable domain, with remaining parts taken from reference TRBV9 and TRBJ2-2, reads DSGVTQTPKHLITATGQRVTLRCSPRSGDLSVYWYQQSLDQGLQFLIQYYNGEERAKGNILERFSAQQFPDLHSELNLSSLELGDSALYFCASSVAQVNTGELFFGEGSRLTVL.

The V and J genes are TRBV6-1 and TRBJ1-6, with D maybe TRBD1 (6 bases). Germline V gene data show CDR1 as MNHNS and CDR2 as SASEGT. The CDR3 extends over 14 amino acids. V was trimmed by 3 bases and J by 15 bases, leaving 18 bases between them. The CDR3 nucleotides read TGTGCCAGCAGTGACGACCCGACAGGTTGGCGCCTCCACTTT. Amino acids: CASSDDPTGWRLHF.

The chain links TRBV19 to TRBJ1-6; D call uncertain. Germline CDR1 LNHDA, CDR2 SQIVND (reference sequence). Trimming removed 3 bases at V and 10 bases at J, with 16 bases between. CDR3 length equals 15 residues. CDR3 loop: CASSIAPGLVSPLHF. DNA of the CDR3: TGTGCCAGTAGTATCGCCCCAGGACTTGTGTCACCCCTCCACTTT.

The chain joins TRBV28 to TRBJ1-2; D may be TRBD1 (5 bases). This CDR3 contains 12 residues. V dropped 6 bases and J dropped 4 bases, with 9 bases sitting between them. Germline values: CDR1 MDHEN, CDR2 SYDVKM. CDR3 sequence (DNA): TGTGCCAGCAGCAACAGGTTCTATGGCTACACCTTC. Its protein product is CASSNRFYGYTF.

The chain links TRBV19 to TRBJ1-3; 11 positions agree with TRBD1. V trimming: 9 bases; J trimming: 6 bases; junction bases outside the gene matches: 4. The CDR3 sequence is 13 residues long. CDR1 and CDR2 (germline): LNHDA, SQIVND (reference sequence). CDR3 in amino acids: CASRTGGENTIYF. The CDR3 nucleotides are TGTGCCAGCAGGACAGGGGGCGAAAACACCATATATTTT.

This chain links TRBV5-1 with TRBJ2-1; 7 nucleotides line up with TRBD2. CDR1 is SGHRS and CDR2 is YFSETQ in the germline V gene. This CDR3 region has 14 residues. V shed 5 bases and J 12 bases; nucleotides not matched to a gene: 14. CDR3 in DNA: TGCGCCAGCAGGGGCCTCACTAGCGCCCACGCGCAGTTCTTC. This encodes CASRGLTSAHAQFF.

The rearrangement uses TRBV9 and TRBJ2-2; 11 nucleotides align to TRBD2. This CDR3 spans 14 amino acids. J gave up 7 bases and V 7 bases, and 6 bases lay outside the gene matches. Per germline, CDR1 SGDLS and CDR2 YYNGEE. Here the CDR3 DNA reads TGTGCCAGCGGGGGGACTAGCGGAAACGGGGAGCTGTTTTTT. This encodes CASGGTSGNGELFF.

The rearrangement uses TRBV19 and TRBJ2-7; D unclear. The germline V gene has CDR1 LNHDA and CDR2 SQIVND (reference sequence). The V end lost 3 bases, the J end lost 7 bases, and 13 bases lay between the germline ends. CDR3 length equals 13 residues. This CDR3 is CASSIGRLEEQYF. CDR3 nucleotides: TGTGCCAGTAGTATTGGCCGGCTGGAAGAGCAGTACTTC. The complete variable domain, with remaining parts taken from reference TRBV19 and TRBJ2-7, reads DGGITQSPKYLFRKEGQNVTLSCEQNLNHDAMYWYRQDPGQGLRLIYYSQIVNDFQKGDIAEGYSVSREKKESFPLTVTSAQKNPTAFYLCASSIGRLEEQYFGPGTRLTVT.

The V call is TRBV7-9, the J call TRBJ2-5; 7 nucleotides line up with TRBD1. Germline CDR1 is SEHNR and CDR2 is FQNEAQ (reference sequence). V lost 5 bases and J lost 5; bases outside the gene matches: 8. The CDR3 covers 14 residues. The CDR3 bases are TGTGCCAGCAGCACTACAGGGGCCGGGGAGACCCAGTACTTC. This codes for CASSTTGAGETQYF.

J is TRBJ2-7 and V is TRBV5-4; D is perhaps TRBD2 (5 bases). Trimming pared 0 bases from V and 4 bases from J, leaving 11 bases between. The CDR3 has 14 amino acids. Germline V lookup: CDR1 SGHNT, CDR2 YYREEE (reference sequence). The CDR3 loop reads CASSLGFGDYEQYF. The CDR3, as DNA: TGTGCCAGCAGCTTGGGATTCGGGGATTACGAGCAGTACTTC.

This sequence joins TRBV28 and TRBJ2-1, with 11 bases aligning to TRBD2. Germline CDR1 MDHEN, CDR2 SYDVKM. With 6 bases clipped from V and 4 bases from J, the junction kept 14 bases outside the gene matches. The CDR3 consists of 18 residues. The DNA for the CDR3 is TGTGCCAGCAGCACGCTTCGACTAGCGGGGCTTAATTACAATGAGCAGTTCTTC. It specifies CASSTLRLAGLNYNEQFF.

The CDR3 is CASSPDRGNQPQHF. As DNA, the CDR3 is TGCGCCAGCAGCCCGGACAGGGGCAATCAGCCCCAGCATTTT. This chain connects TRBV5-1 to TRBJ1-5, with 8 bases aligning to TRBD1. Unmatched junction bases numbered 2, after V lost 4 bases and J lost 2 bases. Looked up from germline, CDR1 is SGHRS and CDR2 is YFSETQ. The CDR3 is 14 residues long.

This chain uses TRBV7-3 with TRBJ1-1; 8 nucleotides agree with TRBD1. The junction had 8 bases not matched to a gene; V was cut back by 0 bases and J by 11 bases. The germline CDR1 and CDR2 sequences are SGHTA and FQGTGA. The CDR3 is made up of 14 amino acids. CDR3 in DNA: TGTGCCAGCAGCTTAACTCTCCAGGGGGCTAAGGCTTTCTTT. Protein: CASSLTLQGAKAFF. Supplemented by reference TRBV7-3 and TRBJ1-1, the full variable domain reads GAGVSQTPSNKVTEKGKYVELRCDPISGHTALYWYRQSLGQGPEFLIYFQGTGAADDSGLPNDRFFAVRPEGSVSTLKIQRTERGDSAVYLCASSLTLQGAKAFFGQGTRLTVV.

The sample holds a few counts of this clone. The chain employs TRBV5-1 and TRBJ2-3; D assignment may be TRBD1 or TRBD2 (5 bases each). This CDR3 is built from 16 residues. The V gene's germline CDR1 is SGHRS and CDR2 YFSETQ. V was pared by 4 bases and J by 1 base, with 16 bases between. DNA for the CDR3: TGCGCCAGCAGCGTCGGGGCAGCTCCCGGCACAGATACGCAGTATTTT. This translates into CASSVGAAPGTDTQYF.

V and J are TRBV14 and TRBJ1-2; 7 bases agree with TRBD1. Trimming took 3 bases from V and 8 from J; bases not matched to a gene: 12. Germline lookup yields CDR1 SGHDN and CDR2 FVKESK. CDR3 length: 15 residues. The CDR3 bases are TGTGCCAGCAGCCAGAGAGGGGGCGCGGGGTACGGCTACACCTTC. Its protein is CASSQRGGAGYGYTF.

Worth noting for this clone: The junction shows a germline mismatch at one end, possibly a read error. CDR3 protein: CATRRLGGETQYF. Written as DNA, the CDR3 is TGTGCCACCCGCAGGCTGGGGGGGGAGACCCAGTACTTC. The V gene is TRBV15, the J gene TRBJ2-5; 7 nucleotides match TRBD2. The CDR3 contains 13 residues. The germline CDR1 and CDR2 sequences are LNHNV and YYDKDF (reference sequence). The variable domain in full, completed from reference TRBV15 and TRBJ2-5, reads DAMVIQNPRYQVTQFGKPVTLSCSQTLNHNVMYWYQQKSSQAPKLLFHYYDKDFNNEADTPDNFQSRRPNTSFCFLDIRSPGLGDTAMYLCATRRLGGETQYFGPGTRLLVL.

This clone showed up just a few times. The V and J genes are TRBV10-2 and TRBJ2-3; D remains unclear. Looked up from germline, CDR1 is WSHSY and CDR2 is SAAADI. This CDR3 has 13 amino acids. The V end lost 4 bases, the J end lost 1 base, and 6 bases lay between the germline ends. DNA of the CDR3: TGCGCCAGCAGTGGAGTGCGCACAGATACGCAGTATTTT. Translation gives CASSGVRTDTQYF.

This chain connects TRBV15 to TRBJ1-1; a weak D match, TRBD1 (6 bases). The germline V gene encodes CDR1 LNHNV and CDR2 YYDKDF (reference sequence). This CDR3 spans 16 amino acids. Trimming removed 0 bases from V and 6 bases from J, with 17 bases in between. The CDR3 region has the DNA TGTGCCACCAGCAGAGATCGCACAGGGAAGGGGCCTGAAGCTTTCTTT. Translation gives CATSRDRTGKGPEAFF. Full variable domain (missing parts from reference TRBV15 and TRBJ1-1): DAMVIQNPRYQVTQFGKPVTLSCSQTLNHNVMYWYQQKSSQAPKLLFHYYDKDFNNEADTPDNFQSRRPNTSFCFLDIRSPGLGDTAMYLCATSRDRTGKGPEAFFGQGTRLTVV.

V is TRBV29-1 and J is TRBJ2-5, with no clear D. This CDR3 contains 12 residues. CDR1 SQVTM and CDR2 ANQGSEA come from the germline V gene. V was cut by 3 bases and J by 0 bases, with 5 bases left in between. The CDR3 DNA follows: TGCAGCGTTGACGGCTACCAAGAGACCCAGTACTTC. Amino acids: CSVDGYQETQYF.

The chain links TRBV29-1 to TRBJ1-1; 8 bases line up with TRBD1. Per the germline V gene, CDR1 is SQVTM and CDR2 is ANQGSEA. The CDR3 extends over 14 amino acids. V lost 6 bases, J lost 1 base, and 7 bases stayed unmatched. The CDR3 DNA sequence: TGCAGCGTCGGACAGGGAGGGAGGAACACTGAAGCTTTCTTT. This codes for CSVGQGGRNTEAFF.

There are a few counts of this clone. A read error may account for a junction end that differs from germline. The gene calls are TRBV19 and TRBJ2-7; no reliable D call. This CDR3 spans 13 amino acids. Germline assignment: CDR1 LNHDA and CDR2 SQIVND (reference sequence). CDR3 amino acids: CASSLDRSYEQYF. The CDR3 DNA is TGTGCCAGTAGTCTAGACCGCAGCTACGAGCAGTACTTC.

The chain combines TRBV7-8 with TRBJ2-2; 7 nucleotides align to TRBD2. Per germline, CDR1 SGHVS and CDR2 FQNEAQ. This CDR3 region has 15 residues. With V trimmed by 11 bases and J by 6 bases, 15 bases remained unmatched. CDR3 region: CALPEVGGVAGELFF. For the CDR3, the DNA is TGTGCCCTTCCGGAGGTGGGAGGGGTCGCCGGGGAGCTGTTTTTT.

The chain recombines TRBV10-1 with TRBJ2-1; D may be TRBD1 or TRBD2 (5 bases each). The CDR3 loop spans 16 amino acids. The V and J ends lost 3 bases and 2 bases respectively, with 14 bases between them. Germline-derived CDR1 and CDR2 are WNHNN and SYGVQD (reference sequence). The CDR3 reads CASSEYLVGAYNEQFF. CDR3 coding DNA: TGCGCCAGCAGTGAATATCTAGTGGGGGCCTACAATGAGCAGTTCTTC.

This sequence joins TRBV28 and TRBJ1-1, with D tentatively TRBD1 (5 bases). Trimming cost V 11 bases and J 0 bases, with 13 bases left between them. The CDR3 loop spans 13 amino acids. Germline V gene lookup returns CDR1 MDHEN and CDR2 SYDVKM. Here the CDR3 reads CAAEGVMNTEAFF. The CDR3 DNA reads as TGTGCCGCCGAAGGGGTAATGAACACTGAAGCTTTCTTT.

The V call is TRBV5-5, the J call TRBJ1-4; unclear D gene. Germline V CDR1 and CDR2: SGHKS, YYEKEE (reference sequence). The CDR3 runs to 13 residues. V lost 1 base and J lost 8, with 9 bases in between. In DNA, the CDR3 is TGTGCCAGCAGCTTGACGGGGAACGAAAAACTGTTTTTT. Its translation is CASSLTGNEKLFF.

In this sample, this clone turned up once. V is TRBV12-5 and J is TRBJ2-3, with 8 bases fitting TRBD2. CDR1 LGHNT and CDR2 FRNRAP come from the germline V gene. This CDR3 comprises 15 residues. J was trimmed by 4 bases and V by 7 bases; bases with no gene match: 10. CDR3 region: CASATGGGSADTQYF. In DNA, the CDR3 is TGTGCTAGTGCCACCGGGGGGGGGAGCGCAGATACGCAGTATTTT.

CDR3 amino acids: CASSLQGFDGYTF. The DNA of the CDR3 is TGTGCCAGCAGCCTACAGGGATTCGATGGCTACACCTTC. V and J are TRBV7-9 and TRBJ1-2, with D possibly being TRBD1 (6 bases). This CDR3 has 13 residues. Per germline, CDR1 SEHNR and CDR2 FQNEAQ (reference sequence). Trimming stripped 5 bases from V and 6 bases from J, with 13 bases between.

The genes are TRBV7-6 and TRBJ2-3, with D perhaps matching TRBD2 (7 bases). Looked up from germline, CDR1 is SGHVS and CDR2 is FNYEAQ. This CDR3 comprises 15 residues. V gave up 2 bases and J gave up 6 bases, with 15 bases separating them. In DNA form, the CDR3 reads TGTGCCAGCAGCTTAATTTTAGGGGGGGCGGATACGCAGTATTTT. Its protein product is CASSLILGGADTQYF. The entire variable domain, with the rest obtained from reference TRBV7-6 and TRBJ2-3, is as follows: GAGVSQSPRYKVTKRGQDVALRCDPISGHVSLYWYRQALGQGPEFLTYFNYEAQQDKSGLPNDRFSAERPEGSISTLTIQRTEQRDSAMYRCASSLILGGADTQYFGPGTRLTVL.

The chain uses TRBV7-8 and TRBJ2-2; D gene unclear. CDR1 SGHVS and CDR2 FQNEAQ come from the germline V gene. V was trimmed by 4 bases and J by 2 bases, leaving 23 bases between them. The CDR3 contains 19 residues. Here the CDR3 reads CASSSLISPLRNNTGELFF. The CDR3 bases are TGTGCCAGCAGCTCATTAATAAGTCCGCTCCGAAATAACACCGGGGAGCTGTTTTTT.

V and J are TRBV5-1 and TRBJ2-2; no definite D call. The CDR3 loop spans 16 amino acids. CDR1 is SGHRS and CDR2 is YFSETQ in the germline V gene. Trimming cost V 0 bases and J 7 bases, with 16 bases left between them. DNA of the CDR3: TGCGCCAGCAGCTTGGACGGGCCCCCTAGGGTCGGGGAGCTGTTTTTT. The encoded protein is CASSLDGPPRVGELFF.

This chain links TRBV5-1 with TRBJ2-1, with D tentatively TRBD1 (6 bases). V lost 0 bases and J lost 8, with 18 bases in between. The CDR3 is 16 residues long. Looked up from germline, CDR1 is SGHRS and CDR2 is YFSETQ. The chain's CDR3 is CASSLALRGSLDEQFF. For the CDR3, the DNA is TGCGCCAGCAGCTTGGCGCTCAGGGGATCCCTCGATGAGCAGTTCTTC.

The chain carries TRBV20-1 and TRBJ2-5; D gene unclear. V lost 2 bases, J lost 2 bases, and 0 bases lay in between. The CDR3 has 10 residues. Per germline, CDR1 DFQATT and CDR2 SNEGSKA (reference sequence). Here the CDR3 reads CSARQETQYF. The CDR3 DNA follows: TGCAGTGCTAGACAAGAGACCCAGTACTTC.